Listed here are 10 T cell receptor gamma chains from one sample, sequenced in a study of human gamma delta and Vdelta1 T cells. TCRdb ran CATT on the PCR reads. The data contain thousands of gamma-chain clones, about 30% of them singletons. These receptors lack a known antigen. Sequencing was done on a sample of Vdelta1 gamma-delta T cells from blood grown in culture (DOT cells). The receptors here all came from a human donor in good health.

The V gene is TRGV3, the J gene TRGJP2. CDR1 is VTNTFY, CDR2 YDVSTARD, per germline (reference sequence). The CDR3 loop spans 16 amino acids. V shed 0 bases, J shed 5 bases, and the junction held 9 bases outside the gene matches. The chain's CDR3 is CATWDRRGASDWIKTF. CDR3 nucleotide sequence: TGTGCCACCTGGGACAGGCGGGGGGCGAGTGATTGGATCAAGACGTTT.

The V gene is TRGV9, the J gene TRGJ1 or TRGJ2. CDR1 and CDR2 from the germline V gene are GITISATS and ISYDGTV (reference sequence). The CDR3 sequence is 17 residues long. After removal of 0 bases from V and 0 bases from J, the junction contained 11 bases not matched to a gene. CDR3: CALWEVQINTNYYKKLF. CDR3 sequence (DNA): TGTGCCTTGTGGGAGGTGCAAATCAACACGAATTATTATAAGAAACTCTTT.

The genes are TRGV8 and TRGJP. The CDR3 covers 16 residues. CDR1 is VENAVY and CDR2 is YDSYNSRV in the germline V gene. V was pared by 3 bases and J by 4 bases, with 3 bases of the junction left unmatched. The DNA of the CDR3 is TGTGCCACCTGGGATCCACAAGAGTTGGGCAAAAAAATCAAGGTATTT. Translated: CATWDPQELGKKIKVF.

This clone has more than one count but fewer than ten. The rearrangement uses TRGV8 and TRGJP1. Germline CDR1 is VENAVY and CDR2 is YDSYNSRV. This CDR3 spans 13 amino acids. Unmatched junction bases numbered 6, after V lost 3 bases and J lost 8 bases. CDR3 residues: CATWDARGWFKIF. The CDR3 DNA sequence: TGTGCCACCTGGGATGCTCGAGGTTGGTTCAAGATATTT.

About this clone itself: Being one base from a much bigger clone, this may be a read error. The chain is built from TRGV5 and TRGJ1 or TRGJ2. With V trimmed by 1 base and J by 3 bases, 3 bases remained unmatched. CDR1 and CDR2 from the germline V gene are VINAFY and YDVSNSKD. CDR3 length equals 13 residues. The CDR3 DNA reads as TGTGCCACCTGGGACAGCCTTTATTATAAGAAACTCTTT. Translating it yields CATWDSLYYKKLF.

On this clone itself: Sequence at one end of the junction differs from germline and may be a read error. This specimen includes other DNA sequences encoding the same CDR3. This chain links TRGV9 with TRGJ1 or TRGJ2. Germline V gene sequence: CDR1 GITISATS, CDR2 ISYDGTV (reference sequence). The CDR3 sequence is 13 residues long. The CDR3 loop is CALWEVHGYKKLF. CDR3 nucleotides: TGTGCCTTGTGGGAGGTGCATGGCTATAAGAAACTCTTC.

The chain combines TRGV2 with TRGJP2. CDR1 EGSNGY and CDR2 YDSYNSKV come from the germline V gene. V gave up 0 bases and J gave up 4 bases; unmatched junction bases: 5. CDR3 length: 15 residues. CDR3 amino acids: CATWDGRDSDWIKTF. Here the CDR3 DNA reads TGTGCCACCTGGGACGGGCGCGATAGTGATTGGATCAAGACGTTT.

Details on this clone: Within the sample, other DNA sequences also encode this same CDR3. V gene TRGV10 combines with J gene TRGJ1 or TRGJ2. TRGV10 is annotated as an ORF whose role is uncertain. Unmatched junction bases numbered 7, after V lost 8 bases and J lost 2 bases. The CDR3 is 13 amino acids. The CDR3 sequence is CAAWDSDYYKKLF. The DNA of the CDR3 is TGTGCTGCGTGGGATTCTGATTATTATAAGAAACTCTTT.

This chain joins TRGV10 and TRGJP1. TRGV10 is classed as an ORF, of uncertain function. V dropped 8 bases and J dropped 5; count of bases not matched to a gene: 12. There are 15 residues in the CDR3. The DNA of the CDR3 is TGTGCTGCGTGGGATTACCGCCAAACTGGTTGGTTCAAGATATTT. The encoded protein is CAAWDYRQTGWFKIF.

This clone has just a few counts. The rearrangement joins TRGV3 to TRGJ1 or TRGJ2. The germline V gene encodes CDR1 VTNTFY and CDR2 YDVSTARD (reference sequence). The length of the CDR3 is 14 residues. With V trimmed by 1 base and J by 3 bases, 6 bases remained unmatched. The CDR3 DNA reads TGTGCCACCTGGGACAGTTACCTTTATTATAAGAAACTCTTT. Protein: CATWDSYLYYKKLF.